This T cell receptor (beta chain) derives from a study of shared clonotypes between healthy human individuals. About this clone itself: No antigen is known for it.

The germline V gene has CDR1 SGHTA and CDR2 FQGNSA. Trimming stripped 5 bases from V and 4 bases from J, with 12 bases between. The CDR3 sequence is 13 residues long. Clones were read by immunoSEQ multiplex PCR, and TCRdb kept only the in-frame ones, dropping some. The sample includes under 1,100,000 clones, approximately 70% of them seen just once. Study-level results: The rarefaction results pointed to incomplete sorted-subset sequencing despite large depth. Relative to their counterparts shared across all four donors, non-shared clonotypes exhibited diminished generation probabilities. With few donors, the genetic and exposure-history diversity represented was limited. Sequencing depth was predicted to influence how clonotypes are shared among donors.

The specimen sequenced was memory CD4+ T cells sorted from blood. Documented subset: CD45RA-negative fraction. This rearrangement joins TRBV7-2 to TRBJ2-7; no firm D call. The receptor's source is a man between 18 and 35 years old in good health. CDR3 region: CASSPNSPYEQYF. The DNA for the CDR3 is TGTGCCAGCAGCCCAAACTCGCCGTACGAGCAGTACTTC.